Listed below are T cell receptor beta chains from one sample, sequenced in a study of shared clonotypes between healthy human individuals. Measured with immunoSEQ multiplex PCR; TCRdb has only the in-frame clones, and not every one. The data hold about half a million clones, with roughly 78% observed a single time. Material for sequencing was PBMCs. These receptors were taken from a woman in her 40s in good health. Some clones in this sample may be carry-over from other donors' samples. Each CDR3 is given with its conserved first and last residue. A D gene is named only where the DNA matches it firmly. Some rows mark clone size as missing; the rest say once, few, many or name a class of expanded clone.

J gene: TRBJ2-1
V gene: TRBV6-4
clone size: few
D gene: TRBD2
CDR3 DNA: TGTGCCAGCAGTGACTCCGCTAGCGGAGACTACAATGAGCAGTTCTTC
CDR3 protein: CASSDSASGDYNEQFF

J gene: TRBJ2-1
V gene: TRBV4-2
clone size: NA
D gene: TRBD2
CDR3 DNA: TGTGCCAGCAGCCAAGATCCCAGTCTAGCGGGAGGGGTTAATGAGCAGTTCTTC
CDR3 protein: CASSQDPSLAGGVNEQFF

J gene: TRBJ2-1
V gene: TRBV10-1
clone size: NA
D gene: TRBD1
CDR3 DNA: TGCGCCAGCAGTGTAACAGGGGTGTTCAATGAGCAGTTCTTC
CDR3 protein: CASSVTGVFNEQFF

J gene: TRBJ2-3
V gene: TRBV7-6
clone size: few
D gene: NA
CDR3 DNA: TGTGCCAGCAGCCCCCCCCGAGGGGCAGATACGCAGTATTTT
CDR3 protein: CASSPPRGADTQYF

J gene: TRBJ2-5
V gene: TRBV7-8
clone size: once
D gene: NA
CDR3 DNA: TGTGCCAGCAGCCGAGACAGGGGAGGGCAAGAGACCCAGTACTTC
CDR3 protein: CASSRDRGGQETQYF

J gene: TRBJ2-7
V gene: TRBV28
clone size: NA
D gene: TRBD2
CDR3 DNA: TGTGCCAGCAGTCCGGCCCAAGCGGGAGTTATCGAGCAGTACTTC
CDR3 protein: CASSPAQAGVIEQYF

J gene: TRBJ2-5
V gene: TRBV27
clone size: NA
D gene: NA
CDR3 DNA: TGTGCCAGCAGTTACTACAACGGAGAGGAGACCCAGTACTTC
CDR3 protein: CASSYYNGEETQYF

J gene: TRBJ2-7
V gene: TRBV27
clone size: NA
D gene: NA
CDR3 DNA: TGTGCCAGCAGGATGAGGTCACTCCACTCCTACGAGCAGTACTTC
CDR3 protein: CASRMRSLHSYEQYF

J gene: TRBJ1-6
V gene: TRBV10-3
clone size: NA
D gene: NA
CDR3 DNA: TGTGCCATCAGAGCCACCGGGACGGATAATTCACCCCTCCACTTT
CDR3 protein: CAIRATGTDNSPLHF

J gene: TRBJ2-5
V gene: TRBV5-4
clone size: NA
D gene: NA
CDR3 DNA: TGTGCCAGCAGCTCCACTGGATCCCAGGAGACCCAGTACTTC
CDR3 protein: CASSSTGSQETQYF

J gene: TRBJ2-2
V gene: TRBV2
clone size: NA
D gene: NA
CDR3 DNA: TGTGCCAGCACGGAATGGGGTAGGACCGGGGAGCTGTTTTTT
CDR3 protein: CASTEWGRTGELFF

J gene: TRBJ1-2
V gene: TRBV11-2
clone size: NA
D gene: NA
CDR3 DNA: TGTGCCAGCAGCTTAGTCCTATCCCCGTTTTCCCGGGGTACCTATGGCTACACCTTC
CDR3 protein: CASSLVLSPFSRGTYGYTF

J gene: TRBJ2-5
V gene: TRBV27
clone size: NA
D gene: NA
CDR3 DNA: TGTGCCAGCAGCCCCCGACAGGATGGGACCCAGTACTTC
CDR3 protein: CASSPRQDGTQYF

J gene: TRBJ2-3
V gene: TRBV11-2
clone size: NA
D gene: NA
CDR3 DNA: TGTGCCAGCAGCTTAAGTTCTTACGGAGATACGCAGTATTTT
CDR3 protein: CASSLSSYGDTQYF

J gene: TRBJ2-1
V gene: TRBV11-2
clone size: NA
D gene: TRBD2
CDR3 DNA: TGTGCCAGCAGCTCCATTAGCGGGACCCCCAATGAGCAGTTCTTC
CDR3 protein: CASSSISGTPNEQFF

J gene: TRBJ1-1
V gene: TRBV7-9
clone size: few
D gene: NA
CDR3 DNA: TGTGCCAGCAGCTTAGGCCCACCCACTGAAGCTTTCTTT
CDR3 protein: CASSLGPPTEAFF

J gene: TRBJ2-2
V gene: TRBV7-2
clone size: NA
D gene: NA
CDR3 DNA: TGTGCCAGCAGCTTAGCAGGACCCACCGGGGAGCTGTTTTTT
CDR3 protein: CASSLAGPTGELFF

J gene: TRBJ2-5
V gene: TRBV2
clone size: NA
D gene: TRBD2
CDR3 DNA: TGTGCCAGCATTTATAGCGGGGGAGGGGAGACCCAGTACTTC
CDR3 protein: CASIYSGGGETQYF

J gene: TRBJ2-3
V gene: TRBV30
clone size: NA
D gene: NA
CDR3 DNA: TGTGCCTGGAGTGTACCTGATACGCAGTATTTT
CDR3 protein: CAWSVPDTQYF

J gene: TRBJ1-1
V gene: TRBV11-3
clone size: few
D gene: NA
CDR3 DNA: TGTGCCAGCAGCCGCGGTAGAACTGAAGCTTTCTTT
CDR3 protein: CASSRGRTEAFF

J gene: TRBJ2-1
V gene: TRBV21-1
clone size: NA
D gene: NA
CDR3 DNA: TGTGCCAGCAGCAGGTGCAGGGAGGCAAAGAATGAGCAGTTCTTC
CDR3 protein: CASSRCREAKNEQFF

J gene: TRBJ2-3
V gene: TRBV30
clone size: NA
D gene: NA
CDR3 DNA: TGTGCCTGGAGCCTCGCCGGGACAGATACGCAGTATTTT
CDR3 protein: CAWSLAGTDTQYF

J gene: TRBJ1-5
V gene: TRBV19
clone size: NA
D gene: NA
CDR3 DNA: TGTGCCAGTAGGTCCACAGGGAGTGGAAATAGCAATCAGCCCCAGCATTTT
CDR3 protein: CASRSTGSGNSNQPQHF